The rows below give T cell receptor beta chains drawn from one sample of a study of T cell responses to AZD1222 COVID-19 vaccine. Measured with immunoSEQ multiplex PCR; TCRdb has only the in-frame clones, and not every one. The sample holds about 140,000 clones, 85% to 90% seen once. Sequenced material: peripheral blood, taken 28 days after the second AZD1222 dose. These receptors were taken from an adult who received the AZD1222 COVID-19 vaccine. The CDR3 runs from the conserved cysteine through the conserved F or W. Each record gives: D gene, J gene, clone size, V gene, CDR3 protein, CDR3 DNA. The D gene is left open where the match is weak. Expanded clones get a size class; other rows say once, few or many, or leave the size out.

-	TRBJ2-1	-	TRBV6-5	CASRQLVLLDNEQFF	TGTGCCAGCAGACAACTAGTATTACTAGACAATGAGCAGTTCTTC
TRBD1	TRBJ1-2	-	TRBV6-5	CASSWTGEDGYTF	TGTGCCAGCAGTTGGACAGGGGAGGATGGCTACACCTTC
-	TRBJ1-2	-	TRBV3-1/TRBV3-2	CASSQTGYGYTF	TGTGCCAGCAGCCAAACGGGCTATGGCTACACCTTC
TRBD2	TRBJ2-3	-	TRBV28	CASIRGAGGTDTQYF	TGTGCCAGCATCCGAGGAGCGGGGGGAACAGATACGCAGTATTTT
-	TRBJ2-7	-	TRBV15	CATSRGGLSYEQYF	TGTGCCACCAGCAGAGGGGGTTTGTCCTACGAGCAGTACTTC
-	TRBJ2-7	-	TRBV20-1	CSAIDVREGGF	TGCAGTGCTATTGACGTCAGGGAAGGGGGCTTC
-	TRBJ1-6	-	TRBV4-3	CASSQDRATPPLHF	TGCGCCAGCAGCCAAGATAGGGCTACGCCACCCCTCCACTTT
-	TRBJ1-2	-	TRBV30	CAWSVSTGNYGYTF	TGTGCCTGGAGTGTATCCACAGGCAACTATGGCTACACCTTC
-	TRBJ2-1	-	TRBV14	CASSQETVYNEQFF	TGTGCCAGCAGCCAAGAGACAGTCTACAATGAGCAGTTCTTC
-	TRBJ2-5	-	TRBV6-5	CASRGLGGKETQYF	TGTGCCAGCCGGGGGCTGGGTGGTAAAGAGACCCAGTACTTC
-	TRBJ1-2	-	TRBV2	CASRRRQAGYTF	TGTGCCAGCAGACGGCGACAGGCTGGCTACACCTTC
-	TRBJ2-1	-	TRBV3-1/TRBV3-2	CASGLWGKDEQFF	TGTGCCAGCGGACTTTGGGGAAAGGACGAGCAGTTCTTC
TRBD1	TRBJ2-1	-	TRBV10-1	CASRGTGTYNEQFF	TGCGCCAGCAGAGGGACAGGGACCTACAATGAGCAGTTCTTC
-	TRBJ1-4	-	TRBV7-6	CASSLEVLLDLGSNEKLFF	TGTGCCAGCAGCTTAGAGGTGTTGCTGGACCTCGGGTCTAATGAAAAACTGTTTTTT
-	TRBJ1-5	-	TRBV4-1	CASSQEGGRDQPQHF	TGCGCCAGCAGCCAAGAAGGAGGGAGGGATCAGCCCCAGCATTTT
TRBD1	TRBJ1-5	-	TRBV7-2	CASSPRGTDQPQHF	TGTGCCAGCAGCCCCAGAGGGACAGATCAGCCCCAGCATTTT
TRBD2	TRBJ2-7	-	TRBV6-6	CASSYGGLAKSYEQYF	TGTGCCAGCAGTTATGGGGGACTAGCAAAATCCTACGAGCAGTACTTC
-	TRBJ1-3	-	TRBV6-2/TRBV6-3	CASSPDHGASVGNTIYF	TGTGCCAGCAGTCCAGACCACGGGGCTTCCGTTGGAAACACCATATATTTT
TRBD1	TRBJ2-2	-	TRBV9	CASSPEGQGPTGELFF	TGTGCCAGCAGCCCAGAGGGACAGGGGCCCACCGGGGAGCTGTTTTTT
-	TRBJ2-5	once	TRBV12-3/TRBV12-4	CASSVGRETQYF	TGTGCCAGCTCGGTAGGGAGGGAGACCCAGTACTTC
TRBD1	TRBJ1-1	-	TRBV6-1	CASSDAPGGAGDTEAFF	TGTGCCAGCAGTGATGCACCAGGGGGCGCAGGGGACACTGAAGCTTTCTTT
-	TRBJ2-7	-	TRBV30	CAWREAYEQYF	TGTGCCTGGAGAGAGGCTTACGAGCAGTACTTC
-	TRBJ2-1	-	TRBV29-1	CSVEGNRDNEQFF	TGCAGCGTTGAGGGAAACAGGGACAATGAGCAGTTCTTC
-	TRBJ1-1	-	TRBV5-1	CASSSQQGMNTEAFF	TGCGCCAGCAGCTCCCAACAGGGTATGAACACTGAAGCTTTCTTT
-	TRBJ2-1	-	TRBV11-2	CASSLGTGVGREQFF	TGTGCCAGCAGCTTAGGGACTGGCGTCGGTCGTGAGCAGTTCTTC
TRBD2	TRBJ2-1	-	TRBV3-1/TRBV3-2	CASSHGTSGRLGVYNEQFF	TGTGCCAGCAGCCACGGGACTAGCGGGAGGTTAGGAGTCTACAATGAGCAGTTCTTC
-	TRBJ2-5	-	TRBV7-2	CASSSYTGIQYF	TGTGCCAGCAGCTCTTACACGGGCATCCAGTACTTC
-	TRBJ2-7	-	TRBV7-2	CASSLGGQSYEQYF	TGTGCCAGCAGCTTAGGTGGCCAGTCCTACGAGCAGTACTTC
TRBD1	TRBJ1-4	-	TRBV7-9	CASSLTGGIKKLFF	TGTGCCAGCAGCTTGACAGGGGGTATTAAAAAACTGTTTTTT
-	TRBJ1-2	-	TRBV19	CASSTHSYTGYTF	TGTGCCAGTAGTACGCACAGTTATACTGGCTACACCTTC
-	TRBJ2-6	-	TRBV9	CASSFMGSGANVLTF	TGTGCCAGCAGTTTTATGGGCTCTGGGGCCAACGTCCTGACTTTC
TRBD1	TRBJ1-2	-	TRBV28	CASSSPQGDIGYTF	TGTGCCAGCAGTTCCCCCCAGGGGGACATTGGCTACACCTTC
-	TRBJ2-3	-	TRBV2	CASSDLITDTQYF	TGTGCCAGCAGTGACCTGATCACAGATACGCAGTATTTT
-	TRBJ1-2	-	TRBV28	CANSRAGHYGYTF	TGTGCCAACTCCCGGGCAGGACATTATGGCTACACCTTC
-	TRBJ1-1	-	TRBV19	CASSIEANTEAFF	TGTGCCAGTAGTATAGAGGCGAACACTGAAGCTTTCTTT
-	TRBJ1-2	-	TRBV25-1	CASSEYIISAGVDYGYTF	TGTGCCAGCAGTGAATATATTATCTCGGCAGGGGTTGACTATGGCTACACCTTC
-	TRBJ2-3	-	TRBV7-9	CASSLGVEKTTDTQYF	TGTGCCAGCAGCTTAGGGGTTGAGAAGACCACAGATACGCAGTATTTT
-	TRBJ1-2	-	TRBV6-5	CASSRSQASNYGYTF	TGTGCCAGCAGTCGGTCCCAGGCTTCTAACTATGGCTACACCTTC
-	TRBJ2-1	-	TRBV12-5	CASGLVYKGAGTSFYNEQFF	TGTGCTAGTGGTTTGGTATATAAGGGAGCGGGGACATCCTTCTACAATGAGCAGTTCTTC
-	TRBJ1-2	-	TRBV2	CASNRKQGFGTF	TGTGCCAGCAACCGAAAACAGGGTTTTGGCACCTTC
-	TRBJ2-1	-	TRBV24-1	CATGPSGYNEQFF	TGTGCCACCGGTCCCTCGGGGTACAATGAGCAGTTCTTC
TRBD2	TRBJ2-3	-	TRBV3-1/TRBV3-2	CASSPVGSGRTDTQYF	TGTGCCAGCAGCCCCGTTGGTAGCGGGAGGACAGATACGCAGTATTTT
-	TRBJ1-6	-	TRBV7-9	CASSSTLRRVNSPLHF	TGTGCCAGCAGCTCCACCCTCAGGAGAGTTAATTCACCCCTCCACTTT
-	TRBJ2-3	-	TRBV6-5	CASSYSGGMTDTQYF	TGTGCCAGCAGTTACTCGGGAGGCATGACAGATACGCAGTATTTT
-	TRBJ2-3	-	TRBV25-1	CASSSNRRDTQYF	TGTGCCAGCAGCTCAAACCGGAGGGATACGCAGTATTTT
-	TRBJ1-5	few	TRBV29-1	CSVVWAGGNQPQHF	TGCAGCGTTGTATGGGCAGGGGGCAATCAGCCCCAGCATTTT
TRBD1	TRBJ2-7	few	TRBV19	CASSPRDRSALYF	TGTGCCAGTAGTCCCCGGGACAGGTCGGCTCTGTACTTC
TRBD2	TRBJ2-7	-	TRBV6-5	CASVASGNYEQYF	TGTGCCAGCGTCGCTAGCGGGAACTACGAGCAGTACTTC
-	TRBJ2-3	-	TRBV18	CASSPEASTDTQYF	TGTGCCAGCTCACCAGAGGCTAGCACAGATACGCAGTATTTT
-	TRBJ1-1	-	TRBV5-1	CASSWTVNTEAFF	TGCGCCAGCAGCTGGACGGTGAACACTGAAGCTTTCTTT
TRBD1	TRBJ2-7	-	TRBV10-1	CASSAGTGANYEQYF	TGCGCCAGCTCCGCGGGGACAGGGGCGAACTACGAGCAGTACTTC